These 4 T cell receptor beta chains were sequenced from one sample in a study of shared clonotypes between healthy human individuals. Method: immunoSEQ multiplex PCR; TCRdb's copy keeps in-frame clones and lacks some. The table shows about 1.5 million clones, with around 98% occurring only once. Sequenced material: naive CD4+ T cells sorted from blood. The subset denotes: CD45RA+ positively selected. These receptors originate from a man younger than 40 in good health.

The CDR3 region is CSVKRGGRNTEAFF. CDR3 in DNA: TGCAGCGTAAAAAGGGGGGGAAGGAACACTGAAGCTTTCTTT. The J gene is TRBJ1-1, the V gene TRBV29-1; tentative D call: TRBD1 (6 bases). Per germline, CDR1 SQVTM and CDR2 ANQGSEA. Trimming cost V 6 bases and J 1 base, with 15 bases left between them. The CDR3 totals 14 residues.

The chain combines TRBV10-1 with TRBJ2-7; D tentatively fits TRBD1 or TRBD2 (6 bases each). CDR3 length equals 16 residues. CDR1 and CDR2 (germline): WNHNN, SYGVQD (reference sequence). The V end lost 6 bases, the J end lost 1 base, and 19 bases lay between the germline ends. The CDR3 region is CASSDTAGHPSYEQYF. The CDR3 DNA follows: TGCGCCAGCAGCGATACCGCGGGACACCCGTCCTACGAGCAGTACTTC.

CDR3 protein: CASSLEGDTQYF. CDR3 in DNA: TGTGCCAGCAGCTTGGAGGGTGATACGCAGTATTTT. The chain recombines TRBV5-5 with TRBJ2-3, with D unresolved. Germline V CDR1 and CDR2: SGHKS, YYEKEE (reference sequence). The V and J ends lost 0 bases and 6 bases respectively, with 5 bases between them. The length of the CDR3 is 12 residues.

The V call is TRBV7-2, the J call TRBJ2-1, with TRBD2 matching 7 bases. Germline V lookup: CDR1 SGHTA, CDR2 FQGNSA. With 5 bases clipped from V and 0 bases from J, the junction kept 4 bases outside the gene matches. This CDR3 spans 15 amino acids. The CDR3, as DNA: TGTGCCAGCAGCCGGGGGGATGGCTCCTACAATGAGCAGTTCTTC. Protein sequence: CASSRGDGSYNEQFF.